Below, one T cell receptor (beta chain) is given with its context. The sample originates from a study of blood T cell repertoires in COVID-19. Profiled with immunoSEQ multiplex PCR; TCRdb holds only in-frame clones, not every one. The table records more than 300,000 clones, about 89% of them present only once. Study members were between roughly 18 and 100 years old and lived in 20 to 30 US regions. Participants had their cohort set by participant-reported clinical history. Within 2 weeks before study entry, exposed participants met a COVID-19 case. V was pared by 5 bases and J by 4 bases, with 15 bases between. Germline CDR1 and CDR2: SGHNT and YENEEA. The CDR3 contains 16 residues.

The sample taken for sequencing was PBMCs or T cells enriched from blood (not recorded which). The V gene is TRBV11-3, the J gene TRBJ2-6, with D tentatively TRBD2 (5 bases). This receptor was taken from a woman aged 40 to 50 who had been exposed to COVID-19. Here the CDR3 reads CASSPALTTGANVLTF. The CDR3, as DNA: TGTGCCAGCAGCCCCGCTTTGACTACCGGGGCCAACGTCCTGACTTTC.